This T cell receptor (beta chain) was documented in a study of blood T cells in healthy people across ages. Study as a whole: In model experiments, template switching was able to capture about one barcoded beta molecule for every two T cells that were present.

A sample-barcoded 5' primer and a J-beta primer mix were used in a second PCR of roughly 6 to 11 cycles. TCRdb analysed the 5' RACE reads with MiXCR anew, one entry per CDR3 protein. The sample holds under 2,000,000 distinct CDR3 sequences; roughly 49% are singletons and the top ten take roughly 2%. Ranging in age from about 6 to 100, the donors were healthy Caucasian individuals from Russia. This clonotype was counted a few times. The CDR3 extends over 15 amino acids. Germline loops: CDR1 DFQATT, CDR2 SNEGSKA (reference sequence). Trimming took 3 bases from V and 4 from J, leaving 16 bases between them.

The J gene is TRBJ2-1, the V gene TRBV20-1, with TRBD1 as a possible D gene (6 bases). The TCR was taken from a woman in her thirties or forties in good health. Material for sequencing was blood. CDR3 loop: CSARLRTQGYNEQFF. The CDR3 nucleotides read TGCAGTGCTAGGCTACGTACCCAGGGGTACAATGAGCAGTTCTTC.